One sample yielded the 8 T cell receptor beta chains listed below, sequenced in a study of regulatory T cells in long-lasting Graves disease. Arm-PCR of CDR3 regions and iRepertoire HTBI primers were the basis on which TCR beta libraries were built. TCRdb processed the multiplex PCR reads anew with MiXCR; each CDR3 protein has one entry. Of 200,000 to 250,000 distinct CDR3 sequences in the sample, 18% were seen once. The time point here: newly diagnosed GD, antithyroid drugs for less than 3 months. After RNA was extracted from PBMCs, the TCR library was made from it. The sequencing here drew on peripheral blood mononuclear cells (PBMCs), taken at new diagnosis, from a patient treated with antithyroid drugs. The receptors were gathered from a female donor with Graves disease.

Concerning this clonotype: This may be a read error: a much more frequent sequence differs by one nucleotide. This chain uses TRBV10-3 with TRBJ2-2, with a tentative D call TRBD2 (5 bases). The CDR3 has 14 residues. Germline V gene data show CDR1 as ENHRY and CDR2 as SYGVKD. DNA for the CDR3: TGTGCCATCAGTGGTGATGCGGGTACCGGGGAGCTGCTTTTT. Protein: CAISGDAGTGELLF.

This clonotype has at least ten counts. The rearrangement links TRBV20-1 to TRBJ1-5; D not certain. The germline gives CDR1 DFQATT, CDR2 SNEGSKA (reference sequence). CDR3 length: 12 amino acids. V lost 2 bases to trimming and J lost 5 bases, with 7 bases between them. DNA for the CDR3: TGCAGTGCTAGAAGCGGGGATCAGCCCCAGCATTTT. It is translated as CSARSGDQPQHF.

This clonotype was seen many times. This chain links TRBV5-6 with TRBJ2-5, with D maybe TRBD1 (6 bases). Germline values: CDR1 SGHDT, CDR2 YYEEEE. V was pared by 4 bases and J by 1 base, with 17 bases between. This CDR3 region has 16 residues. CDR3 in DNA: TGTGCCAGCAGCCCTACTCTGGACAGCGTCCAAGAGACCCAGTACTTC. It is translated as CASSPTLDSVQETQYF.

This clonotype has a count of ten or more. The rearrangement joins TRBV19 to TRBJ2-3; perhaps TRBD1 as D (5 bases). CDR1 is LNHDA, CDR2 SQIVND, per germline (reference sequence). The V end lost 10 bases, the J end lost 0 bases, and 20 bases lay between the germline ends. The CDR3 spans 16 residues. The CDR3 bases are TGTGCCACCTCCAGGGTGAGGACATATAGCACAGATACGCAGTATTTT. Translation: CATSRVRTYSTDTQYF. Full variable domain (outside the CDR3, taken from reference TRBV19 and TRBJ2-3): DGGITQSPKYLFRKEGQNVTLSCEQNLNHDAMYWYRQDPGQGLRLIYYSQIVNDFQKGDIAEGYSVSREKKESFPLTVTSAQKNPTAFYLCATSRVRTYSTDTQYFGPGTRLTVL.

The chain couples TRBV7-2 to TRBJ2-7; D unclear. Trimming took 3 bases from V and 7 from J, leaving 13 bases between them. This CDR3 spans 13 amino acids. The germline CDR1 and CDR2 sequences are SGHTA and FQGNSA. The DNA of the CDR3 is TGTGCCAGCAGCTTCGGAAGTTTGGGGGAGCAGTACTTC. Translated: CASSFGSLGEQYF.

This clonotype was seen a single time. With only one base between it and a far larger clone, this is likely a read error. V and J are TRBV11-3 and TRBJ2-1; D is perhaps TRBD1 or TRBD2 (5 bases each). CDR3 length equals 16 residues. The germline gives CDR1 SGHNT, CDR2 YENEEA. The DNA of the CDR3 is TGTGCCAGCAGTTTAGAGGCCAGGGTAGTCGGGATTGAGCAGTTCTTC. As protein: CASSLEARVVGIEQFF.

A note on this clonotype: It differs at one base from a far larger clone, so likely a read error. The chain combines TRBV2 with TRBJ1-2; the D is unclear. Germline values: CDR1 SNHLY, CDR2 FYNNEI. The CDR3 length is 14 residues. CDR3 in amino acids: CASTSTGPNYGCTF. CDR3 nucleotides: TGTGCCAGCACGTCAACGGGTCCTAACTATGGCTGCACCTTC.

Many counts were recorded for this clonotype. This rearrangement joins TRBV3-1 to TRBJ1-3, with D possibly matching TRBD1 (5 bases). Germline CDR1 LGHDT, CDR2 YNNKEL (reference sequence). The CDR3 has 14 amino acids. V dropped 3 bases and J dropped 4 bases, with 10 bases sitting between them. The CDR3 nucleotides read TGTGCCAGCAGCCAGTGGGGGTCGGGAAACACCATATATTTT. Amino acids: CASSQWGSGNTIYF.